This TCR beta chain was sequenced for a study of a mutant IDH1 vaccine in newly diagnosed glioma. Whole-study context: The sex distribution of treated patients was about 62% male and about 38% female, with a mean age of approximately 40 years. Patients were pretreated with radiotherapy, temozolomide, or both, mostly both. Study-wide results and limits: Patients showed vaccine-induced immune responses at a rate of roughly 93%.

Profiling relied on immunoSEQ multiplex PCR, and the TCRdb table lists in-frame clones only, not all of them. The sample includes 65,000 or so clones, more than 75% of them seen just once. Of note for this clone: Its specificity is unknown.

The time point: week 23, last vaccination. Vaccination comprised doses that each held 300 ug of mutant IDH1 20-mer peptide, plus topical imiquimod. New astrocytomas of WHO grade 3 or 4 that were IDH1-mutant and ATRX-lost were found in the donors. With 3 bases removed from V and 10 bases from J, the gap between germline ends came to 13 bases. CDR3 length: 13 residues. Germline V gene sequence: CDR1 KGHSH, CDR2 LQKENI. This TCR derives from a man aged 25 to 40 with glioma. The V and J genes are TRBV18 and TRBJ2-1; D gene unclear. Sequencing used PBMCs, obtained from a glioma patient whose treatment included an IDH1 peptide vaccine. The CDR3 DNA reads as TGTGCCAGCTCACCGAGGTACGCGGAGGAGCAGTTCTTC. It is translated as CASSPRYAEEQFF.